These 7 T cell receptor beta chains came from one sample sequenced in a study of blood T cell repertoires in COVID-19. Method: immunoSEQ multiplex PCR; TCRdb's copy keeps in-frame clones and lacks some. The data contain tens of thousands of clones, 76% of them seen just once; the ten biggest clones take up around 6%. The sample comprised peripheral blood. The receptors originated from a woman in her fifties or sixties with active or convalescent COVID-19.

This chain joins TRBV7-2 and TRBJ1-1; D ambiguous. This CDR3 has 14 amino acids. Per germline, CDR1 SGHTA and CDR2 FQGNSA. Trimming removed 1 base from V and 0 bases from J, with 6 bases in between. CDR3 coding DNA: TGTGCCAGCAGCTTAGTATCTGTGAACACTGAAGCTTTCTTT. Residues: CASSLVSVNTEAFF.

This sequence joins TRBV7-3 and TRBJ2-5, with TRBD2 matching over 7 bases. Germline CDR1 SGHTA, CDR2 FQGTGA. The CDR3 runs 13 residues. V was clipped by 2 bases and J by 4 bases; unmatched bases: 1. The CDR3 loop is CASSLGRAETQYF. In nucleotides, the CDR3 is TGTGCCAGCAGCTTAGGGAGGGCAGAGACCCAGTACTTC.

This rearrangement joins TRBV7-2 to TRBJ1-5; D might be TRBD1 (5 bases). This CDR3 spans 15 amino acids. V lost 1 base and J 3 bases, leaving 10 bases between the germline ends. Germline lookup yields CDR1 SGHTA and CDR2 FQGNSA. CDR3 DNA: TGTGCCAGCAGCTTAGGTGACAGTACCAATCAGCCCCAGCATTTT. Protein sequence: CASSLGDSTNQPQHF.

This clone has only a few counts. The V and J genes are TRBV15 and TRBJ1-2; the D gene is possibly TRBD1 (6 bases). The CDR3 runs to 14 residues. The V gene lost 9 bases and the J gene lost 8 bases, with 22 bases spanning the gap. Germline loops: CDR1 LNHNV, CDR2 YYDKDF (reference sequence). In nucleotides, the CDR3 is TGTGCCACAACCACAGGGAAAAGGATCGGAGGCTACACCTTC. It codes for CATTTGKRIGGYTF. The full variable domain, in which reference TRBV15 and TRBJ1-2 provide the parts outside the CDR3, is DAMVIQNPRYQVTQFGKPVTLSCSQTLNHNVMYWYQQKSSQAPKLLFHYYDKDFNNEADTPDNFQSRRPNTSFCFLDIRSPGLGDTAMYLCATTTGKRIGGYTFGSGTRLTVV.

This clone was seen a few times. J is TRBJ1-1 and V is TRBV5-1, with D uncertain. V dropped 0 bases and J dropped 4 bases, with 19 bases sitting between them. CDR3 length: 17 residues. Germline V lookup: CDR1 SGHRS, CDR2 YFSETQ. The CDR3 bases are TGCGCCAGCAGCTTGGAGTATCCAGGCGGGCAGTTCACTGAAGCTTTCTTT. Amino acids: CASSLEYPGGQFTEAFF.

The rearrangement links TRBV5-1 to TRBJ2-1; 7 bases agree with TRBD2. V dropped 1 base and J dropped 2; count of bases not matched to a gene: 6. Germline-derived CDR1 and CDR2 are SGHRS and YFSETQ. This CDR3 is 16 amino acids long. CDR3: CASSLLEGGTYNEQFF. In nucleotides, the CDR3 is TGCGCCAGCAGCTTGCTGGAGGGAGGGACCTACAATGAGCAGTTCTTC. Filled out from reference TRBV5-1 and TRBJ2-1, the complete variable domain reads KAGVTQTPRYLIKTRGQQVTLSCSPISGHRSVSWYQQTPGQGLQFLFEYFSETQRNKGNFPGRFSGRQFSNSRSEMNVSTLELGDSALYLCASSLLEGGTYNEQFFGPGTRLTVL.

The chain recombines TRBV4-2 with TRBJ2-5; maybe TRBD2 (6 bases). This CDR3 is built from 14 residues. The V gene's germline CDR1 is LGHNA and CDR2 YNFKEQ. The V gene lost 1 base and the J gene lost 5 bases, with 11 bases spanning the gap. CDR3 protein: CASSQVKGLETQYF. Here the CDR3 DNA reads TGTGCCAGCAGCCAAGTAAAGGGACTCGAGACCCAGTACTTC.